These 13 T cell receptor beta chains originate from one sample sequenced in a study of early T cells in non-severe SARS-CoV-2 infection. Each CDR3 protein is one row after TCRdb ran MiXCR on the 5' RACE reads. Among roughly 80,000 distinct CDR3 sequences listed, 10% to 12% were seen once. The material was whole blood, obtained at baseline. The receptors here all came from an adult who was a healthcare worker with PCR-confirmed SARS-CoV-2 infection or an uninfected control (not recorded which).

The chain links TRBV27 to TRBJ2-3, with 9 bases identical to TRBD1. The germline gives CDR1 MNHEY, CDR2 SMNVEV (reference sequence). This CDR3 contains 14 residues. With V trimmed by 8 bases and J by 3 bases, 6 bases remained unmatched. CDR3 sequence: CASWRTGVTDTQYF. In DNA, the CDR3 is TGTGCCAGCTGGAGGACAGGGGTTACAGATACGCAGTATTTT.

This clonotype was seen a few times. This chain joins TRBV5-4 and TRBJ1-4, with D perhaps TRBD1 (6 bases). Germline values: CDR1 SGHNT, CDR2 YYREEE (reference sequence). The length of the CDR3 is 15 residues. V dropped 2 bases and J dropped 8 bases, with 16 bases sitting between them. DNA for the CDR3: TGTGCCAGCAGCTTAGGCAGGGGAGCGTCCGAAAAACTGTTTTTT. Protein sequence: CASSLGRGASEKLFF.

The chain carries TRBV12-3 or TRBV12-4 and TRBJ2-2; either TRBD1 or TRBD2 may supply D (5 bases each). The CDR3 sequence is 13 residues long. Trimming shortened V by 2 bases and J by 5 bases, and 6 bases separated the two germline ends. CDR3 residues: CASSLWGTGELFF. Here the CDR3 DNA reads TGTGCCAGCAGTTTATGGGGGACCGGGGAGCTGTTTTTT.

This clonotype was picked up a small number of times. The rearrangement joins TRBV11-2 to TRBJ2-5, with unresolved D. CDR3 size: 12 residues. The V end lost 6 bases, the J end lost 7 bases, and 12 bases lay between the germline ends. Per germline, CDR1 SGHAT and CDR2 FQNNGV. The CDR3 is CASRLPSGTQYF. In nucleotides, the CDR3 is TGTGCCAGCAGGTTACCCTCGGGGACCCAGTACTTC.

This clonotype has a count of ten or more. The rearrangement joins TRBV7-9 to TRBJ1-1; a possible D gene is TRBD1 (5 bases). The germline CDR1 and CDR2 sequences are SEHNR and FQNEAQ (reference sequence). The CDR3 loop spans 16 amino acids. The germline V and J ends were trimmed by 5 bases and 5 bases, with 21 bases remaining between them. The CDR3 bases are TGTGCCAGCAGCGAGATCCAGGGTGGTGGTTCGACTGAAGCTTTCTTT. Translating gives CASSEIQGGGSTEAFF.

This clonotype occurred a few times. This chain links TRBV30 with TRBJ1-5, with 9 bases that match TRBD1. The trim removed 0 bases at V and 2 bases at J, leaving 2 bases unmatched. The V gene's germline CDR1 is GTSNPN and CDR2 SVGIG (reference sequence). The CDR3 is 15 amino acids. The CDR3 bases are TGTGCCTGGAGTGTACAGGGGGCTCGCAATCAGCCCCAGCATTTT. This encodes CAWSVQGARNQPQHF. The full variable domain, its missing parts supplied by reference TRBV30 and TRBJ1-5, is SQTIHQWPATLVQPVGSPLSLECTVEGTSNPNLYWYRQAAGRGLQLLFYSVGIGQISSEVPQNLSASRPQDRQFILSSKKLLLSDSGFYLCAWSVQGARNQPQHFGDGTRLSIL.

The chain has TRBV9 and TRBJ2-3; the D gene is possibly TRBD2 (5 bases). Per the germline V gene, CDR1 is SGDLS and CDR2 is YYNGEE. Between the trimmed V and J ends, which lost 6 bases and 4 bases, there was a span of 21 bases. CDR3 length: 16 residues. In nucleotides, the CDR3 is TGTGCCAGCACACGGGGTCCCTTAGCTGGCGCAGATACGCAGTATTTT. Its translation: CASTRGPLAGADTQYF.

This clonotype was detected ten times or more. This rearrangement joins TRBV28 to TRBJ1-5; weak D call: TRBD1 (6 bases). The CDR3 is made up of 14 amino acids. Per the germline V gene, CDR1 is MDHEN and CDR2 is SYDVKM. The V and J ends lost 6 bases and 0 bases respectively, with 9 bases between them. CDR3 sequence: CASRQGFSNQPQHF. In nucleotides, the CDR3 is TGTGCCAGCAGGCAGGGGTTTAGCAATCAGCCCCAGCATTTT.

CDR3 loop: CSAGTGHEQYF. The CDR3 DNA reads as TGCAGTGCGGGGACAGGGCACGAGCAGTACTTC. The chain recombines TRBV20-1 with TRBJ2-7, with 9 bases lining up with TRBD1. V dropped 6 bases and J dropped 5; count of bases not matched to a gene: 2. Germline CDR1 and CDR2: DFQATT and SNEGSKA (reference sequence). The CDR3 is 11 amino acids.

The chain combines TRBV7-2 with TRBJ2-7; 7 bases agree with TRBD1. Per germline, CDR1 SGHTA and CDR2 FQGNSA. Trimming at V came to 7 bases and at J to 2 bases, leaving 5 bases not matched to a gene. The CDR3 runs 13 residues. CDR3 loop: CASTKTGPYEQYF. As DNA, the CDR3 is TGTGCCAGCACCAAGACAGGGCCCTACGAGCAGTACTTC. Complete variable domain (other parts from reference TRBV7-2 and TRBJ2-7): GAGVSQSPSNKVTEKGKDVELRCDPISGHTALYWYRQSLGQGLEFLIYFQGNSAPDKSGLPSDRFSAERTGGSVSTLTIQRTQQEDSAVYLCASTKTGPYEQYFGPGTRLTVT.

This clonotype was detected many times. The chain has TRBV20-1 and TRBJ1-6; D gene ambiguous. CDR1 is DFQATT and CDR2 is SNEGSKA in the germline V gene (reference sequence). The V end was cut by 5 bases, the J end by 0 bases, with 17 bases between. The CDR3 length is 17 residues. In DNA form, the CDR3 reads TGCAGTGCTCGGACGGGAGAACTGAGCTCCTATAATTCACCCCTCCACTTT. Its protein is CSARTGELSSYNSPLHF.

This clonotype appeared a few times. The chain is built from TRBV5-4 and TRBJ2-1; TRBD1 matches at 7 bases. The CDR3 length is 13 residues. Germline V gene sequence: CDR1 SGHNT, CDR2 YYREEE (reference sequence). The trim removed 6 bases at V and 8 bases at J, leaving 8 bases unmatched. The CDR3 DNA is TGTGCCAGCATCGGACAGGCCGGGGATGAGCAGTTCTTC. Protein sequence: CASIGQAGDEQFF.

As DNA, the CDR3 is TGTGCCACTACGGCTTTGTTTGTTCGCAAAACAGGATCTTTTTGGAACACTGAAGCTTTCTTT. Translating gives CATTALFVRKTGSFWNTEAFF. The rearrangement joins TRBV9 to TRBJ1-1, with D perhaps matching TRBD1 (5 bases). V was clipped by 9 bases and J by 1 base, with 37 bases between them. From germline, CDR1 is SGDLS and CDR2 YYNGEE. The CDR3 is 21 residues long.